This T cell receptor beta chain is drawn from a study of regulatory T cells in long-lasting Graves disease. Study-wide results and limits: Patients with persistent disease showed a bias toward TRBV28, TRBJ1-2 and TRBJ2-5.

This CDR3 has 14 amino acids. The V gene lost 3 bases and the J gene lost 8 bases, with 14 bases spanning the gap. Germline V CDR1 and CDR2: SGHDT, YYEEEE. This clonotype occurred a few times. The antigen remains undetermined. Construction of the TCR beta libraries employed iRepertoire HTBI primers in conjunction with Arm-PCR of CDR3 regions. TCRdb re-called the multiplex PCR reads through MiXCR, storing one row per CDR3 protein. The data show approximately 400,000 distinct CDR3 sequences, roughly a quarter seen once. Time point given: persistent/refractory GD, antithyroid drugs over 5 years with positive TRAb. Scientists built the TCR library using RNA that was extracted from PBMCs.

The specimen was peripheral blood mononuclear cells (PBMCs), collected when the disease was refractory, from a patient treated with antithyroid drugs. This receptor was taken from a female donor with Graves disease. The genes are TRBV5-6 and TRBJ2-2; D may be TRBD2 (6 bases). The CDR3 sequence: CASSYLAATGELFF. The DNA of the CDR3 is TGTGCCAGCAGCTACTTAGCGGCCACAGGGGAGCTGTTTTTT.